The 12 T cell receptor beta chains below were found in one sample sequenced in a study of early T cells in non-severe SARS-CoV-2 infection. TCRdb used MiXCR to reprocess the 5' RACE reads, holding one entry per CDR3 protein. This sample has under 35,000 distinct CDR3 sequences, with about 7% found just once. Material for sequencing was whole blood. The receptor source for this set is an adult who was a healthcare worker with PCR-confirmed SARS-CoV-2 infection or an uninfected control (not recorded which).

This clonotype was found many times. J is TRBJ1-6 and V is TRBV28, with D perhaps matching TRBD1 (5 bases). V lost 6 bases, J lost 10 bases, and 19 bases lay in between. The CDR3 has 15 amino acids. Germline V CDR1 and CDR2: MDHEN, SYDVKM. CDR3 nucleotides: TGTGCCAGCAGCCCGGGACGGGTCCACGGATCACCCCTCCACTTT. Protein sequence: CASSPGRVHGSPLHF.

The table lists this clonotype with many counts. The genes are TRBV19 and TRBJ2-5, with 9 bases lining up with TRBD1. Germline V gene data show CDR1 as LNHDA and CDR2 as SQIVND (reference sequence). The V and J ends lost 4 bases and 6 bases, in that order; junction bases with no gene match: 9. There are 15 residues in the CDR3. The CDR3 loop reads CASSTTGTGKKTQYF. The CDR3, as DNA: TGTGCCAGTAGTACCACAGGGACAGGGAAAAAGACCCAGTACTTC.

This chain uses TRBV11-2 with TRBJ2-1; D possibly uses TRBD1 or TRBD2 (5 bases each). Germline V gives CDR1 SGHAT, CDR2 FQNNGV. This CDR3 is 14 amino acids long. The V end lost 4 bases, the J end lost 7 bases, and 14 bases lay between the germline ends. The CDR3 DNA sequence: TGTGCCAGCAGCTCGCTCGGGGACCGAAATGAGCAGTTCTTC. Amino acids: CASSSLGDRNEQFF.

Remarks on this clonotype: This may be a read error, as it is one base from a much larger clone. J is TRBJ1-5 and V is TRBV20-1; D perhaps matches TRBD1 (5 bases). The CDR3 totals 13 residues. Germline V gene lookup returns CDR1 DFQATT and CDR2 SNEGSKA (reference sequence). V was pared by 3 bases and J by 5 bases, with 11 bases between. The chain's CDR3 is CSARTAEHQPQHF. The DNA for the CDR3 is TGCAGTGCTAGGACAGCGGAGCATCAGCCCCAGCATTTT.

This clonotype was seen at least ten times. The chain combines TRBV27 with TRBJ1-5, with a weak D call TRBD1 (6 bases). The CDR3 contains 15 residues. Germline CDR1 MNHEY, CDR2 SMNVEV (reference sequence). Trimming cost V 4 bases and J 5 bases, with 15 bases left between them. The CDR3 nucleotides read TGTGCCAGCAGTTCAGGGGACCGAAGGGATCAGCCCCAGCATTTT. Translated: CASSSGDRRDQPQHF.

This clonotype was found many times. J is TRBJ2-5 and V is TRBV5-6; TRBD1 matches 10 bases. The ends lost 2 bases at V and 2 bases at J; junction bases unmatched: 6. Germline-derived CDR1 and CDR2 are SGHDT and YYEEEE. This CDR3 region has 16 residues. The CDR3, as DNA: TGTGCCAGCAGCTTTGGGACAGGGGTAAGACAAGAGACCCAGTACTTC. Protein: CASSFGTGVRQETQYF. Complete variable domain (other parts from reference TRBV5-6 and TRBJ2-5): DAGVTQSPTHLIKTRGQQVTLRCSPKSGHDTVSWYQQALGQGPQFIFQYYEEEERQRGNFPDRFSGHQFPNYSSELNVNALLLGDSALYLCASSFGTGVRQETQYFGPGTRLLVL.

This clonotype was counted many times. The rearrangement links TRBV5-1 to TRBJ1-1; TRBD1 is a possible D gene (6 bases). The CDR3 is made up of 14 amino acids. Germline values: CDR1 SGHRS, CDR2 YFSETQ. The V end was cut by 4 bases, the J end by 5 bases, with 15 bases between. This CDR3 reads CASSRGGPGTEAFF. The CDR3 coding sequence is TGCGCCAGCAGCCGCGGGGGCCCGGGGACTGAAGCTTTCTTT.

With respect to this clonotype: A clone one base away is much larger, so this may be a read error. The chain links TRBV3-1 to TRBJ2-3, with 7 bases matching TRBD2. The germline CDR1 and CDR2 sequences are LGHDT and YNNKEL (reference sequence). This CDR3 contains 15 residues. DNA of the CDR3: TGTGCCAGCAGCCAAGGGGAGGGGTCGAAGGCCCCGCAGAATTTT. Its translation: CASSQGEGSKAPQNF.

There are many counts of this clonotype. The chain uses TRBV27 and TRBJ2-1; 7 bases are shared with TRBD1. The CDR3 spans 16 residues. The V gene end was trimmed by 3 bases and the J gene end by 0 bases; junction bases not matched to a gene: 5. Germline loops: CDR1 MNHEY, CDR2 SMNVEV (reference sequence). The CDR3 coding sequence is TGTGCCAGCAGTTTCGGGACAGCCCGCTCCTACAATGAGCAGTTCTTC. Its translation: CASSFGTARSYNEQFF.

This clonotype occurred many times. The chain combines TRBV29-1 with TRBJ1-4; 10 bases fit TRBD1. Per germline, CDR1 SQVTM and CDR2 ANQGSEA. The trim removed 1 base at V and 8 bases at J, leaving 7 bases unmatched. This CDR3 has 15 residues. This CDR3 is CSVEGRTGGEEKLFF. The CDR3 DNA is TGCAGCGTTGAAGGCCGGACAGGGGGAGAGGAAAAACTGTTTTTT.

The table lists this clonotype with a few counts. The CDR3 DNA follows: TGTGCCAGCAGCTTAGTGTCTAGTAACTACAATGAGCAGTTCTTC. Amino acid sequence: CASSLVSSNYNEQFF. The chain has TRBV7-2 and TRBJ2-1; D is ambiguous. The V gene lost 1 base and the J gene lost 3 bases, with 10 bases spanning the gap. This CDR3 has 15 residues. From germline, CDR1 is SGHTA and CDR2 FQGNSA.

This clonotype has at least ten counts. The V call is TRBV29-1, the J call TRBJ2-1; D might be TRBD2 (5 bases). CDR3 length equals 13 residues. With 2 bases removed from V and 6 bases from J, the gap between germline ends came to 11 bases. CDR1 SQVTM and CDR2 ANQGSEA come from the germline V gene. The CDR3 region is CSVELTTTNEQFF. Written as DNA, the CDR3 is TGCAGCGTTGAATTGACTACCACCAATGAGCAGTTCTTC.